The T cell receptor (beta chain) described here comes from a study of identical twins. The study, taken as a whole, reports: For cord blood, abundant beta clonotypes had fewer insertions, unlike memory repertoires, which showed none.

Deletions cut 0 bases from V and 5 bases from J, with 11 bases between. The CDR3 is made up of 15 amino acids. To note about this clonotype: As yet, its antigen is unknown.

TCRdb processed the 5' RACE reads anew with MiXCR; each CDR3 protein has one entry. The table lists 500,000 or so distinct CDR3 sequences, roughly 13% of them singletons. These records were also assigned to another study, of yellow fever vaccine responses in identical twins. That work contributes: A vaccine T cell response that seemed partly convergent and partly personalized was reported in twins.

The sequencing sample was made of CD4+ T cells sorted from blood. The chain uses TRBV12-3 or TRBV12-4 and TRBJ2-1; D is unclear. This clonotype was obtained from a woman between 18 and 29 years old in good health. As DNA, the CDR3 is TGTGCCAGCAGTTTAGCAGTCATGGCCAACAATGAGCAGTTCTTC. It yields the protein CASSLAVMANNEQFF.